This T cell receptor beta chain was captured in a study of molecular identifiers for immune sequencing clone quantification (dated by TCRdb to between 2017 and 2018). In the study overall: For a replicate experiment, the RNA from either 20,000 or 100,000 naive CD8 T cells was divided into five aliquots, and four of those aliquots went on to sequencing. CD8 T cells were used in a methods study to benchmark molecular-identifier clustering-based TCR repertoire sequencing (MIDCIRS) and TCR RNA copy counting. Paper-wide results and their limitations: Spiked-in Jurkat TCR RNA equivalent to a single cell was reported to be detectable even among more than 900,000 naive CD8 T cells. When barcode sub-clustering was left out, chimeric consensus sequences inflated TCR diversity, with chimeras reaching as high as 47%. In CMV-specific effector cells, over 97% of molecules were held by clones above 20 RNA copies, whereas under 1% of molecules were held by such clones in naive cells. Highly expanded clone sizes could be underestimated because identical TCR molecules may share a barcode. Modeling gave about 3.2 recovered TCR RNA copies per cell versus 7.5 to 10 by digital PCR, implying roughly 30% capture efficiency. The naive libraries included spiked-in Jurkat TCR RNA (more than nine copies' worth), and this Jurkat TCR RNA is not part of the donor repertoire.

Deletion took 4 bases off V and 4 bases off J, with a span of 17 bases between the germline ends. The CDR1 and CDR2 encoded by the germline V gene (reference sequence) are DFQATT and SNEGSKA. From the cysteine up to the phenylalanine, the CDR3 has a length of 15 residues. Here the CDR3 DNA is all that survives: 45 bases in frame from base 1. This clonotype was recorded many times. What antigen it recognizes has not been identified. Per-nucleotide qualities are absent, and no much larger clonotype sits a single base away. Libraries of naive CD8 T cells were built from around 20,000 to 1,000,000 sorted cells, with 10%, 30% or 50% of the purified RNA used. On a BD FACSAria II, naive CD8 T cells were FACS-sorted as CD8+CD4-CCR7+CD45RA+ and collected into RLT Plus buffer. To test detection sensitivity, Jurkat RNA equivalent to nine to ten TCR copies was spiked into samples of about 19,000-1,100,000 naive CD8 T cells. CD8 T cells were enriched with RosetteSep CD8+ T Cell Enrichment Cocktail and Ficoll-Paque, followed by ACK red cell lysis.

Library creation used PCR. This sample was sequenced with an Illumina HiSeq 4000. Bulk TCR libraries were made following a previously described method, with the TCR primers given in Table S5. Purification of total RNA was performed with the Qiagen AllPrep DNA/RNA kit. Before analysis, reads from multiple sequencing runs of the same library were pooled. The study's own analysis went as follows. Reads were retained only if the reads had an exact TCR constant sequence, and the retained reads were trimmed to 150 nt and grouped according to their 12-nt molecular barcodes. Reads inside each barcode group were sub-clustered using a 15% Levenshtein threshold, and a quality-weighted consensus sequence was constructed for each RNA molecule. Non-functional sequences were excluded, and lower-count sequences lying one edit away from another sequence were also excluded. Based on a fit of two negative binomial distributions, barcode sub-clusters having less than 20% of the maximum read count were discarded. The raw public data were reprocessed by TCRdb itself: fastp quality trimming at Q25, MiXCR clonotype calling, in-frame beta chains only. Rows are unified per CDR3 protein, each entry keeping the most common DNA and genes. These V and J calls derive from TCRdb rather than the authors' analysis. For this sample there are more than 300,000 distinct CDR3 sequences; around 21% appear just once. Approximately 0.85% of the sample is taken by the ten largest.

The specimen sequenced was naive CD8+ T cells from blood, with Jurkat cell RNA spiked in. Explained via the paper, the cell subset or site label denotes: FACS-sorted CD8+CD4-CCR7+CD45RA+ naive T cells. The source of this sequence is a human donor in good health. Some libraries in this study had Jurkat cell RNA spiked in. This chain joins TRBV20-1 to TRBJ1-5; the D gene cannot be named for sure. The CDR3 loop reads CSATSTQQPNQPQHF. The nucleotides read TGCAGTGCTACTTCTACACAGCAACCAAATCAGCCCCAGCATTTT.